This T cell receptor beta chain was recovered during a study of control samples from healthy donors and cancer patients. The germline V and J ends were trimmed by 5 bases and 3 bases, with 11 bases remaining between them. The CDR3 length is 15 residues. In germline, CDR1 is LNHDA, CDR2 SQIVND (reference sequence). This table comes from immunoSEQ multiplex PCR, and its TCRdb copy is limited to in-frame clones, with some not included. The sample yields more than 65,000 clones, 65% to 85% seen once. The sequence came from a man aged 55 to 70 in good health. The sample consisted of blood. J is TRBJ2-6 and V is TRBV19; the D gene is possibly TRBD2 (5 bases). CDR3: CASSPGVGGANVLTF. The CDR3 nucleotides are TGTGCCAGTAGTCCCGGGGTTGGTGGGGCCAACGTCCTGACTTTC.